The 17 T cell receptor beta chains in this list originate from one sample, sequenced in a study of blood T cells in healthy people across ages. Next came a second PCR, run for about 6 to 11 cycles, which used a sample-barcoded 5' primer along with a J-beta primer mix. TCRdb used MiXCR to reprocess the 5' RACE reads, holding one entry per CDR3 protein. The data show approximately 1.5 million distinct CDR3 sequences, 30% to 40% seen once. Material for sequencing was blood. The receptors derive from a woman aged 25 to 39 in good health.

This clonotype was detected ten times or more. The rearrangement joins TRBV29-1 to TRBJ2-7; D is undetermined. This CDR3 comprises 13 residues. In germline, CDR1 is SQVTM, CDR2 ANQGSEA. Trimming stripped 5 bases from V and 6 bases from J, with 17 bases between. Here the CDR3 DNA reads TGCAGCGTTAGGGCTACGGCTGTCCCCGAGCAGTACTTC. It specifies CSVRATAVPEQYF.

This clonotype has just a few counts. The chain combines TRBV20-1 with TRBJ2-3, with 14 bases aligning to TRBD2. Unmatched junction bases numbered 4, after V lost 4 bases and J lost 4 bases. Germline-derived CDR1 and CDR2 are DFQATT and SNEGSKA (reference sequence). The CDR3 has 15 amino acids. CDR3 nucleotides: TGCAGTGCTACTTTGGGACTAGCGGGAGCAGATACGCAGTATTTT. It codes for CSATLGLAGADTQYF.

This rearrangement joins TRBV5-6 to TRBJ2-7; D not certain. CDR3 size: 14 residues. V shed 0 bases and J shed 8 bases, with 15 bases lying between them. Germline CDR1 SGHDT, CDR2 YYEEEE. CDR3 coding DNA: TGTGCCAGCAGCTTGGCCAGGACCCCTCCGCAGCAGTACTTC. It specifies CASSLARTPPQQYF.

Only a few counts were recorded for this clonotype. This chain connects TRBV4-1 to TRBJ2-7; perhaps TRBD1 as D (6 bases). This CDR3 spans 15 amino acids. Between the trimmed V and J ends, which lost 1 base and 3 bases, there was a span of 13 bases. The V gene's germline CDR1 is MGHRA and CDR2 YSYEKL. In DNA form, the CDR3 reads TGCGCCAGCAGCCAAGGAAAAGGCAGGGGCTACGAGCAGTACTTC. It is translated as CASSQGKGRGYEQYF.

The chain is built from TRBV7-3 and TRBJ2-3; 8 bases map to TRBD2. The V gene's germline CDR1 is SGHTA and CDR2 FQGTGA. The trim removed 2 bases at V and 5 bases at J, leaving 12 bases unmatched. The CDR3 is 17 residues long. CDR3 sequence reads: CASSLGGGLNPRDTQYF. The CDR3 nucleotides read TGTGCCAGCAGCTTAGGCGGGGGGCTGAATCCCCGAGATACGCAGTATTTT.

This clonotype is a singleton in its sample. The rearrangement joins TRBV7-2 to TRBJ2-4; D may be TRBD1 or TRBD2 (5 bases each). Germline V CDR1 and CDR2: SGHTA, FQGNSA. Deletions cut 3 bases from V and 5 bases from J, with 11 bases between. The CDR3 spans 14 residues. CDR3: CASSFRDRENIQYF. As DNA, the CDR3 is TGTGCCAGCAGCTTCCGGGACCGGGAAAACATTCAGTACTTC.

This clonotype was observed a single time. The chain couples TRBV28 to TRBJ1-5; unclear D gene. V dropped 6 bases and J dropped 0 bases, with 15 bases sitting between them. The CDR3 runs to 16 residues. From germline, CDR1 is MDHEN and CDR2 SYDVKM. This chain's CDR3 is CASSKNRFSSNQPQHF. The CDR3 nucleotides read TGTGCCAGCAGCAAAAATAGGTTTTCTAGCAATCAGCCCCAGCATTTT.

The chain employs TRBV20-1 and TRBJ2-1, with TRBD2 identical over 12 bases. The CDR3 loop spans 13 amino acids. Germline CDR1 DFQATT, CDR2 SNEGSKA (reference sequence). V trimming: 4 bases; J trimming: 15 bases; junction bases outside the gene matches: 10. This CDR3 is CSAKLAGGPPAFF. DNA for the CDR3: TGCAGTGCTAAACTAGCGGGGGGCCCGCCAGCGTTCTTC.

The CDR3 protein is CASRDRSGTSSFRSYNEQFF. Here the CDR3 DNA reads TGTGCCAGCAGGGACCGATCCGGGACTAGCTCTTTTCGCTCCTACAATGAGCAGTTCTTC. The J gene is TRBJ2-1, the V gene TRBV2; the match to TRBD2 covers 9 bases. Trimming removed 6 bases from V and 0 bases from J; junction bases left unmatched: 18. CDR1 and CDR2 from the germline V gene are SNHLY and FYNNEI. The CDR3 spans 20 residues.

The chain recombines TRBV11-2 with TRBJ2-5; unclear D gene. With 5 bases removed from V and 7 bases from J, the gap between germline ends came to 8 bases. The germline V gene has CDR1 SGHAT and CDR2 FQNNGV. This CDR3 region has 11 residues. The CDR3 protein is CASSVKLTQYF. DNA for the CDR3: TGTGCCAGCAGCGTAAAGTTGACCCAGTACTTC.

This clonotype was counted a few times. The CDR3 loop is CATSRSSGSVSYEQYF. The CDR3, as DNA: TGTGCCACCAGCAGATCCAGCGGGAGTGTTTCCTACGAGCAGTACTTC. The chain employs TRBV15 and TRBJ2-7; the match to TRBD2 covers 8 bases. CDR3 size: 16 residues. V lost 2 bases to trimming and J lost 1 base; unmatched junction nucleotides: 7. Germline V gene lookup returns CDR1 LNHNV and CDR2 YYDKDF (reference sequence).

The genes are TRBV29-1 and TRBJ1-1; D is undetermined. The germline CDR1 and CDR2 sequences are SQVTM and ANQGSEA. The V and J ends lost 7 bases and 4 bases respectively, with 13 bases between them. The CDR3 runs 12 residues. The CDR3 bases are TGCAGCGACCATACCCTAGGCACTGAAGCTTTCTTT. It yields the protein CSDHTLGTEAFF. The entire variable domain, with the rest obtained from reference TRBV29-1 and TRBJ1-1, is as follows: SAVISQKPSRDICQRGTSLTIQCQVDSQVTMMFWYRQQPGQSLTLIATANQGSEATYESGFVIDKFPISRPNLTFSTLTVSNMSPEDSSIYLCSDHTLGTEAFFGQGTRLTVV.

This clonotype was counted at least ten times. This sequence joins TRBV6-6 and TRBJ2-3, with a weak D call TRBD2 (5 bases). Trimming shortened V by 6 bases and J by 3 bases, and 13 bases separated the two germline ends. The V gene's germline CDR1 is MNHNY and CDR2 SVGAGI (reference sequence). The CDR3 is made up of 14 amino acids. CDR3 sequence: CASSPPTGTDTQYF. The CDR3 DNA is TGTGCCAGCAGCCCTCCCACGGGAACAGATACGCAGTATTTT.

This chain joins TRBV5-1 and TRBJ2-2; tentative D call: TRBD2 (5 bases). V was shortened by 0 bases and J by 1 base, with 10 bases between the two germline ends. Germline V gene data show CDR1 as SGHRS and CDR2 as YFSETQ. CDR3 length: 16 residues. The CDR3 spells CASSLGAGGNTGELFF. The CDR3 bases are TGCGCCAGCAGCTTGGGGGCAGGAGGGAACACCGGGGAGCTGTTTTTT.

The rearrangement joins TRBV12-3 or TRBV12-4 to TRBJ2-1; 15 nucleotides agree with TRBD2. Losses at the gene ends were 5 bases for V and 8 bases for J; bases not matched to a gene: 10. CDR3 size: 17 residues. The CDR3 coding sequence is TGTGCCAGCAGTCACGGACTAGCGGGAGGGCGGCCCGATGAGCAGTTCTTC. It encodes CASSHGLAGGRPDEQFF.

V usage is TRBV20-1 and J usage is TRBJ2-1, with D possibly being TRBD1 (6 bases). This CDR3 region has 16 residues. With 0 bases removed from V and 8 bases from J, the gap between germline ends came to 20 bases. The germline gives CDR1 DFQATT, CDR2 SNEGSKA (reference sequence). The DNA for the CDR3 is TGCAGTGCTAGAGATACCCCTACAGGGTTCTTCGATGAGCAGTTCTTC. Its protein product is CSARDTPTGFFDEQFF.

This clonotype was seen more than once but under ten times. The chain is built from TRBV7-3 and TRBJ2-3, with TRBD2 matching 14 bases. CDR1 is SGHTA, CDR2 FQGTGA, per germline. Trimming removed 4 bases from V and 5 bases from J; junction bases left unmatched: 8. The CDR3 spans 17 residues. CDR3 sequence: CASSSRGLAGDLDTQYF. The CDR3, as DNA: TGTGCCAGCAGCTCAAGGGGACTAGCGGGAGATTTAGATACGCAGTATTTT.